Listed below are T cell receptor beta chains from one sample, sequenced in a study of blood T cell repertoires in COVID-19. Profiling relied on immunoSEQ multiplex PCR, and the TCRdb table lists in-frame clones only, not all of them. The sample has about 480,000 clones, roughly nine tenths seen once. Sequencing was carried out using PBMCs or T cells enriched from blood (not recorded which). These receptors came from a woman aged 18-29 years with acute COVID-19. CDR3s include the opening cysteine and the closing phenylalanine or tryptophan.

16	TRBJ2-7	TRBV5-1	CASSLEEYRVVYEQYF
15	TRBJ1-1	TRBV15	CATSRHTGTGTEAFF
14	TRBJ1-1	TRBV19	CASSIQGSNTEAFF
16	TRBJ1-5	TRBV28	CASRTRLKGGNQPQHF
13	TRBJ2-1	TRBV30	CAWVADHYNEQFF
11	TRBJ1-2	TRBV6-5	CATTGGYGYTF
15	TRBJ2-7	TRBV7-2	CASSPNRDRGYEQYF
14	TRBJ1-1	TRBV18	CASSPQGVDTEAFF
15	TRBJ1-2	TRBV7-6	CASSLGTLGVGSYTF
11	TRBJ1-1	TRBV20-1	CSASVGARAFF
13	TRBJ2-1	TRBV15	CATSRTGRGSQFF
16	TRBJ1-5	TRBV28	CASSLPNSYSNQPQHF
13	TRBJ2-7	TRBV3-1/TRBV3-2	CASSQEGALDQYF